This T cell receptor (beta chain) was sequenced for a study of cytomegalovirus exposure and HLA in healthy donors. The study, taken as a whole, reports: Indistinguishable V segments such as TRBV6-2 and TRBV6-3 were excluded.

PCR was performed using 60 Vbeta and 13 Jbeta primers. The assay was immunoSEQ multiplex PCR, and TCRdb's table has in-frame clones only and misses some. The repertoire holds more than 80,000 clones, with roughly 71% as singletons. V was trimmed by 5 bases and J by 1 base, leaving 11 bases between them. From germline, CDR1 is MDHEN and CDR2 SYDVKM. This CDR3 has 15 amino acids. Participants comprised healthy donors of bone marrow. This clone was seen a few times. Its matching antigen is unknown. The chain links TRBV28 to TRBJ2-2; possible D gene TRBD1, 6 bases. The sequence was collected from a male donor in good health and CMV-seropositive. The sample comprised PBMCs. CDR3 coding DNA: TGTGCCAGCAGTCCCACGACAGGGAACACCGGGGAGCTGTTTTTT. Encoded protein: CASSPTTGNTGELFF.